These 27 T cell receptor beta chains were sequenced from one sample in a study of shared clonotypes between healthy human individuals. The assay was immunoSEQ multiplex PCR, and TCRdb's table has in-frame clones only and misses some. The sample lists under 2.5 million clones, just under 95% seen once, with approximately 0.39% in the top ten. The source material was naive CD4+ T cells from PBMCs. Subset defined: CD45RA+ positively selected. These receptors came from a young man in good health. Some clones in this sample may be carry-over from other donors' samples.

The V gene is TRBV2, the J gene TRBJ2-2, with D possibly TRBD2 on 6 matching bases. V lost 8 bases, J lost 3 bases, and 10 bases lay in between. Germline CDR1 SNHLY, CDR2 FYNNEI. This CDR3 is 13 amino acids long. CDR3 sequence: CASGGTHTGELFF. For the CDR3, the DNA is TGTGCCAGCGGCGGGACCCACACCGGGGAGCTGTTTTTT.

The J gene is TRBJ1-5, the V gene TRBV15; TRBD1 matches at 11 bases. Germline values: CDR1 LNHNV, CDR2 YYDKDF (reference sequence). The CDR3 runs to 16 residues. The junction had 8 bases not matched to a gene; V was cut back by 3 bases and J by 7 bases. CDR3 nucleotide sequence: TGTGCCACCAGCAGGGCACCGGGACAGGGGGGCCAGCCCCAGCATTTT. Translating gives CATSRAPGQGGQPQHF.

This chain joins TRBV6-6 and TRBJ1-1; the D gene is possibly TRBD1 (5 bases). The length of the CDR3 is 14 residues. Germline V gives CDR1 MNHNY, CDR2 SVGAGI (reference sequence). Between the trimmed V and J ends, which lost 2 bases and 4 bases, there was a span of 11 bases. For the CDR3, the DNA is TGTGCCAGCAGTTACCTCGGGACGGCCACTGAAGCTTTCTTT. Protein product: CASSYLGTATEAFF.

The chain is built from TRBV7-3 and TRBJ1-1; possibly TRBD1 for D (5 bases). The CDR3 contains 14 residues. CDR1 SGHTA and CDR2 FQGTGA come from the germline V gene. Trimming stripped 8 bases from V and 1 base from J, with 14 bases between. CDR3 region: CASAIWGGNTEAFF. Written as DNA, the CDR3 is TGTGCCAGCGCGATTTGGGGCGGGAACACTGAAGCTTTCTTT.

This chain uses TRBV27 with TRBJ1-5, with D perhaps matching TRBD1 (6 bases). V lost 7 bases and J lost 0, with 13 bases in between. The CDR3 is 15 residues long. Germline assignment: CDR1 MNHEY and CDR2 SMNVEV (reference sequence). CDR3 sequence reads: CASKGGRYSNQPQHF. The CDR3 region has the DNA TGTGCCAGCAAAGGGGGGCGATATAGCAATCAGCCCCAGCATTTT.

The rearrangement joins TRBV30 to TRBJ2-5; D not resolved. V was clipped by 0 bases and J by 5 bases, with 13 bases between them. This CDR3 has 14 residues. CDR1 is GTSNPN, CDR2 SVGIG, per germline (reference sequence). CDR3 in DNA: TGTGCCTGGAGTGTACTGGGGATACGCGAGACCCAGTACTTC. As protein: CAWSVLGIRETQYF.

The rearrangement uses TRBV6-4 and TRBJ2-3; TRBD2 agrees at 13 bases. Trimming cost V 4 bases and J 2 bases; bases outside gene matches: 3. In germline, CDR1 is MRHNA, CDR2 SNTAGT. The CDR3 totals 16 residues. CDR3 coding DNA: TGTGCCAGCAGTGTAGGGACTAGCGGGACCACAGATACGCAGTATTTT. Encoded protein: CASSVGTSGTTDTQYF.

The gene calls are TRBV6-1 and TRBJ1-1; 7 bases line up with TRBD1. Germline assignment: CDR1 MNHNS and CDR2 SASEGT. The CDR3 sequence is 15 residues long. V lost 6 bases and J lost 0; bases outside the gene matches: 7. CDR3 sequence (DNA): TGTGCCAGCAGGGGGTACAGGGGTTTGAACACTGAAGCTTTCTTT. Protein product: CASRGYRGLNTEAFF.

The chain carries TRBV6-4 and TRBJ2-7, with TRBD2 matching over 14 bases. Unmatched junction bases numbered 9, after V lost 4 bases and J lost 4 bases. Germline CDR1 is MRHNA and CDR2 is SNTAGT. CDR3 length equals 17 residues. CDR3 DNA: TGTGCCAGCAGTGTCGGACTAGCGGGAGGCCCAGGTTACGAGCAGTACTTC. Residues: CASSVGLAGGPGYEQYF.

The chain is built from TRBV6-1 and TRBJ1-5; D is possibly TRBD1 (5 bases). Germline CDR1 reads MNHNS; CDR2 reads SASEGT. This CDR3 is built from 16 residues. V was shortened by 2 bases and J by 7 bases, with 18 bases between the two germline ends. CDR3 amino acids: CASSERDGGRGQPQHF. In DNA form, the CDR3 reads TGTGCCAGCAGTGAACGGGACGGAGGGAGAGGGCAGCCCCAGCATTTT.

V usage is TRBV18 and J usage is TRBJ2-6, with D hard to call. CDR1 is KGHSH and CDR2 is LQKENI in the germline V gene. With 1 base removed from V and 0 bases from J, the gap between germline ends came to 19 bases. The CDR3 runs to 20 residues. The CDR3 reads CASSPLTLVAASSGANVLTF. The CDR3 bases are TGTGCCAGCTCACCACTGACCCTGGTGGCTGCCAGCTCTGGGGCCAACGTCCTGACTTTC.

As for this clone: The same CDR3 is also encoded by other DNA sequences in this sample. This CDR3 is CASSLGTSGTDTQYF. The DNA for the CDR3 is TGCGCCAGCAGCCTGGGGACTAGCGGAACAGATACGCAGTATTTT. V is TRBV5-1 and J is TRBJ2-3; 11 bases are a match to TRBD2. CDR1 and CDR2 from the germline V gene are SGHRS and YFSETQ. With 4 bases clipped from V and 3 bases from J, the junction kept 4 bases outside the gene matches. The CDR3 consists of 15 residues.

The chain is built from TRBV11-3 and TRBJ2-5; weak D call: TRBD2 (6 bases). This CDR3 spans 14 amino acids. Trimming removed 5 bases at V and 5 bases at J, with 15 bases between. The germline CDR1 and CDR2 sequences are SGHNT and YENEEA. In DNA form, the CDR3 reads TGTGCCAGCAGCCCACGGGGAGGAACGGAGACCCAGTACTTC. Protein sequence: CASSPRGGTETQYF. The full variable domain, in which reference TRBV11-3 and TRBJ2-5 provide the parts outside the CDR3, is EAGVVQSPRYKIIEKKQPVAFWCNPISGHNTLYWYLQNLGQGPELLIRYENEEAVDDSQLPKDRFSAERLKGVDSTLKIQPAELGDSAVYLCASSPRGGTETQYFGPGTRLLVL.

This sequence joins TRBV5-1 and TRBJ1-1; 11 bases fit TRBD1. The CDR3 has 14 residues. The trim removed 4 bases at V and 10 bases at J, leaving 9 bases unmatched. CDR1 and CDR2 from the germline V gene are SGHRS and YFSETQ. The CDR3 region is CASSDRTGGMGAFF. The DNA for the CDR3 is TGCGCCAGCAGCGACCGGACAGGGGGCATGGGAGCTTTCTTT. The entire variable domain, with the rest obtained from reference TRBV5-1 and TRBJ1-1, is as follows: KAGVTQTPRYLIKTRGQQVTLSCSPISGHRSVSWYQQTPGQGLQFLFEYFSETQRNKGNFPGRFSGRQFSNSRSEMNVSTLELGDSALYLCASSDRTGGMGAFFGQGTRLTVV.

Of note for this clone: At the DNA level, this CDR3 is encoded by other sequences in the same sample as well. The V call is TRBV7-9, the J call TRBJ1-4; 8 nucleotides line up with TRBD1. Germline CDR1 is SEHNR and CDR2 is FQNEAQ (reference sequence). The CDR3 runs to 14 residues. After removal of 5 bases from V and 8 bases from J, the junction contained 7 bases not matched to a gene. This CDR3 is CASSPGQGREKLFF. CDR3 DNA: TGTGCCAGCAGCCCTGGACAGGGTCGGGAAAAACTGTTTTTT.

V is TRBV28 and J is TRBJ2-7; D is tentatively TRBD1 or TRBD2 (5 bases each). Trimming removed 1 base at V and 8 bases at J, with 18 bases between. Germline CDR1 reads MDHEN; CDR2 reads SYDVKM. CDR3 length: 15 amino acids. CDR3 in amino acids: CASSLLGESELQQYF. The CDR3 region has the DNA TGTGCCAGCAGTTTATTGGGGGAGTCTGAACTCCAGCAGTACTTC.

For this clone: This CDR3 is also generated by other DNA sequences in the sample. The rearrangement links TRBV10-3 to TRBJ2-5, with 10 bases matching TRBD2. This CDR3 is 15 amino acids long. From germline, CDR1 is ENHRY and CDR2 SYGVKD. Losses at the gene ends were 2 bases for V and 3 bases for J; bases not matched to a gene: 3. The CDR3 is CAISEGLAVKETQYF. The CDR3 region has the DNA TGTGCCATCAGTGAGGGACTAGCGGTTAAAGAGACCCAGTACTTC.

The rearrangement joins TRBV7-8 to TRBJ2-3, with 12 bases lining up with TRBD2. The CDR3 extends over 15 amino acids. Germline V gene data show CDR1 as SGHVS and CDR2 as FQNEAQ. V shed 3 bases and J 5 bases; nucleotides not matched to a gene: 3. This chain's CDR3 is CASSFQGLAGDTQYF. The DNA of the CDR3 is TGTGCCAGCAGCTTTCAGGGACTAGCGGGAGATACGCAGTATTTT.

This sequence joins TRBV7-9 and TRBJ1-2, with D perhaps matching TRBD1 (6 bases). Trimming stripped 3 bases from V and 7 bases from J, with 6 bases between. Germline CDR1 reads SEHNR; CDR2 reads FQNEAQ (reference sequence). CDR3 length equals 11 residues. The CDR3 protein is CASSLTGGYTF. CDR3 DNA sequence: TGTGCCAGCAGCTTGACAGGTGGCTACACCTTC. The variable domain in full, with the rest retrieved from reference TRBV7-9 and TRBJ1-2, is DTGVSQNPRHKITKRGQNVTFRCDPISEHNRLYWYRQTLGQGPEFLTYFQNEAQLEKSRLLSDRFSAERPKGSFSTLEIQRTEQGDSAMYLCASSLTGGYTFGSGTRLTVV.

The chain is built from TRBV6-6 and TRBJ2-1; D is possibly TRBD2 (6 bases). Trimming pared 2 bases from V and 3 bases from J, leaving 14 bases between. The CDR3 is 16 residues long. The germline V gene has CDR1 MNHNY and CDR2 SVGAGI (reference sequence). The CDR3 here is CASSYPEKTSYNEQFF. The CDR3 DNA is TGTGCCAGCAGTTACCCCGAAAAGACTAGCTACAATGAGCAGTTCTTC.

V is TRBV5-1 and J is TRBJ1-2, with D possibly being TRBD1 (6 bases). There are 14 residues in the CDR3. Trimming removed 0 bases from V and 8 bases from J, with 14 bases in between. Germline-derived CDR1 and CDR2 are SGHRS and YFSETQ. The CDR3 nucleotides are TGCGCCAGCAGCTTGGAACAGGGCCTGGGGGGCTACACCTTC. Translation gives CASSLEQGLGGYTF.

With regard to this clone: The same CDR3 arises from other DNA sequences in this sample as well. V usage is TRBV5-1 and J usage is TRBJ2-3; TRBD2 agrees at 10 bases. CDR1 SGHRS and CDR2 YFSETQ come from the germline V gene. The CDR3 extends over 15 amino acids. The V gene end was trimmed by 3 bases and the J gene end by 1 base; junction bases not matched to a gene: 2. This CDR3 reads CASSSGTSGTDTQYF. CDR3 DNA: TGCGCCAGCAGCTCAGGGACTAGCGGCACAGATACGCAGTATTTT.

This chain joins TRBV19 and TRBJ1-2; 11 nucleotides agree with TRBD1. Losses at the gene ends were 7 bases for V and 4 bases for J; bases not matched to a gene: 2. The CDR3 covers 13 residues. Germline V CDR1 and CDR2: LNHDA, SQIVND (reference sequence). The CDR3 nucleotides are TGTGCCAGTAAGGGACAGGGGGTCTATGGCTACACCTTC. Protein: CASKGQGVYGYTF.

V and J are TRBV19 and TRBJ1-2, with a tentative D call TRBD1 (5 bases). CDR3 length: 16 amino acids. Looked up from germline, CDR1 is LNHDA and CDR2 is SQIVND (reference sequence). V lost 3 bases and J 6 bases, leaving 20 bases between the germline ends. The CDR3: CASSIRGAAGLDGYTF. DNA of the CDR3: TGTGCCAGTAGTATTAGAGGGGCGGCGGGGCTCGATGGCTACACCTTC. Full variable domain (rest looked up from reference TRBV19 and TRBJ1-2): DGGITQSPKYLFRKEGQNVTLSCEQNLNHDAMYWYRQDPGQGLRLIYYSQIVNDFQKGDIAEGYSVSREKKESFPLTVTSAQKNPTAFYLCASSIRGAAGLDGYTFGSGTRLTVV.

This chain links TRBV9 with TRBJ1-1; D is unresolved. This CDR3 contains 13 residues. From germline, CDR1 is SGDLS and CDR2 YYNGEE. The V end lost 6 bases, the J end lost 0 bases, and 9 bases lay between the germline ends. The CDR3 sequence: CASTRDMNTEAFF. Written as DNA, the CDR3 is TGTGCCAGCACGCGAGATATGAACACTGAAGCTTTCTTT.

The chain combines TRBV5-1 with TRBJ2-1, with TRBD1 identical over 9 bases. With V trimmed by 4 bases and J by 5 bases, 4 bases remained unmatched. Germline CDR1 is SGHRS and CDR2 is YFSETQ. This CDR3 spans 14 amino acids. The CDR3 coding sequence is TGCGCCAGCAGCCACGGGGACAGGGACAATGAGCAGTTCTTC. Its translation: CASSHGDRDNEQFF. Filled out from reference TRBV5-1 and TRBJ2-1, the complete variable domain reads KAGVTQTPRYLIKTRGQQVTLSCSPISGHRSVSWYQQTPGQGLQFLFEYFSETQRNKGNFPGRFSGRQFSNSRSEMNVSTLELGDSALYLCASSHGDRDNEQFFGPGTRLTVL.

The chain recombines TRBV30 with TRBJ2-7; 9 positions match TRBD1. Germline V lookup: CDR1 GTSNPN, CDR2 SVGIG (reference sequence). The junction had 7 bases not matched to a gene; V was cut back by 0 bases and J by 4 bases. The CDR3 loop spans 15 amino acids. The CDR3 here is CAWSVRGTGKYEQYF. The CDR3 bases are TGTGCCTGGAGTGTAAGGGGGACAGGGAAATACGAGCAGTACTTC. Supplemented by reference TRBV30 and TRBJ2-7, the full variable domain reads SQTIHQWPATLVQPVGSPLSLECTVEGTSNPNLYWYRQAAGRGLQLLFYSVGIGQISSEVPQNLSASRPQDRQFILSSKKLLLSDSGFYLCAWSVRGTGKYEQYFGPGTRLTVT.